These T cell receptor beta chains were read from a single sample in a study of blood T cells in healthy people across ages. MiXCR, applied by TCRdb to the 5' RACE reads, yields one record per CDR3 protein. The sample has about 570,000 distinct CDR3 sequences, over 25% seen once. These data were also reused for a study on T cells of mothers and their children.

What was sequenced was blood. The source of these receptors is a boy between 2 and 10 years old in good health. Both conserved end residues are part of each CDR3. Each record gives: V gene, J gene, CDR3 protein.

V: TRBV2
J: NA
CDR3: CASSEEAVSYEQYF

V: TRBV19
J: TRBJ2-3
CDR3: CASSSAGTSGGAGTDTQYF

V: TRBV25-1
J: TRBJ1-2
CDR3: CASTVGGTDYGYTF

V: TRBV20-1
J: TRBJ2-7
CDR3: CSASGRVDEQYF

V: TRBV5-1
J: TRBJ2-3
CDR3: CASSLVEESPDTQYF

V: TRBV5-1
J: TRBJ1-2
CDR3: CASSLGGPTGGYTF

V: TRBV7-2
J: TRBJ2-7
CDR3: CASSLAWRPYEQYF

V: TRBV28
J: TRBJ2-4
CDR3: CASSSLGGGYAKNIQYF

V: TRBV24-1
J: TRBJ2-1
CDR3: CATSDSRQGVRNEQFF

V: TRBV11-3
J: TRBJ2-1
CDR3: CASSYRGESSYNEQFF

V: TRBV14
J: TRBJ1-2
CDR3: CASSLIGGGGYGYTF

V: TRBV19
J: TRBJ1-2
CDR3: CASSIRGIYGYTF

V: TRBV29-1
J: TRBJ2-7
CDR3: CSVEGGEKYEQYF

V: TRBV5-5
J: TRBJ2-5
CDR3: CASTSISESETQYF

V: TRBV4-1
J: TRBJ2-7
CDR3: CASSQVASDYEQYF

V: TRBV5-1
J: TRBJ2-2
CDR3: CASSLPGGIGELFF

V: TRBV18
J: TRBJ2-7
CDR3: CASSIDPYEQYF

V: TRBV29-1
J: TRBJ2-7
CDR3: CSVEEAGAYEQYF

V: TRBV29-1
J: TRBJ1-1
CDR3: CSVDNWGRENTEAFF

V: TRBV2
J: TRBJ1-1
CDR3: CASKASTGRGTEAFF

V: TRBV6-2/TRBV6-3
J: TRBJ2-3
CDR3: CASTPGGHADTQYF

V: TRBV4-3
J: NA
CDR3: CASSQDADEQFF